A single sample is the source of the 23 T cell receptor beta chains below, sequenced in a study of human T cells and chemical hapten exposure. Specified time point: pre-sensitization, week 0. Treatment specified: therapeutic diphenylcyclopropenone sensitization with weekly scalp DPC. One entry per CDR3 protein, called by TCRdb with MiXCR from the RACE reads. The sample has 35,000 to 50,000 distinct CDR3 sequences; 9.5% to 15% are singletons. Sequenced here: whole blood, sampled in connection with sensitization to the hapten diphenylcyclopropenone (DPC). These receptors were taken from a woman in her 30s with alopecia areata. Some clones in this sample may be carry-over from other donors' samples.

The table lists this clonotype with many counts. The rearrangement links TRBV20-1 to TRBJ2-5, with TRBD2 matching 11 bases. The germline V gene encodes CDR1 DFQATT and CDR2 SNEGSKA (reference sequence). V lost 1 base to trimming and J lost 1 base; unmatched junction nucleotides: 5. The CDR3 is 16 residues long. The CDR3 region has the DNA TGCAGTGCTAGAGGTTCTAGCGGGAGGCCCCAAGAGACCCAGTACTTC. Translating gives CSARGSSGRPQETQYF.

The rearrangement links TRBV7-2 to TRBJ2-3, with no clear D. Trimming cost V 3 bases and J 2 bases, with 9 bases left between them. CDR1 is SGHTA and CDR2 is FQGNSA in the germline V gene. The CDR3 has 14 residues. In nucleotides, the CDR3 is TGTGCCAGCAGCTTGGGCGGTTTCACAGATACGCAGTATTTT. Translation gives CASSLGGFTDTQYF.

In DNA form, the CDR3 reads TGTGCCAGCAGCTCCTTACCCTGGAATGAGCAGTTCTTC. It encodes CASSSLPWNEQFF. The chain uses TRBV9 and TRBJ2-1; no clear D gene. Trimming removed 4 bases at V and 7 bases at J, with 12 bases between. Germline CDR1 SGDLS, CDR2 YYNGEE. The CDR3 consists of 13 residues.

As to this clonotype: A read error may explain this, as a much larger clone is one base away. The chain employs TRBV20-1 and TRBJ2-1, with D maybe TRBD2 (5 bases). Germline lookup yields CDR1 DFQATT and CDR2 SNEGSKA (reference sequence). V was clipped by 5 bases and J by 4 bases, with 18 bases between them. The CDR3 runs 15 residues. The CDR3 region is CSAHTQWERYNEQFF. The CDR3, as DNA: TGCAGTGCTCACACCCAGTGGGAGCGGTACAATGAGCAGTTCTTC.

This clonotype has a count of ten or more. The chain combines TRBV7-2 with TRBJ2-5; D possibly corresponds to TRBD1 (6 bases). Trimming left V 9 bases short and J 5 bases short, with 16 bases between. CDR3 length: 13 amino acids. Germline V CDR1 and CDR2: SGHTA, FQGNSA. The CDR3 spells CASKGQTLETQYF. Written as DNA, the CDR3 is TGTGCCAGTAAGGGACAAACGCTGGAGACCCAGTACTTC. The full variable domain, in which reference TRBV7-2 and TRBJ2-5 provide the parts outside the CDR3, is GAGVSQSPSNKVTEKGKDVELRCDPISGHTALYWYRQSLGQGLEFLIYFQGNSAPDKSGLPSDRFSAERTGGSVSTLTIQRTQQEDSAVYLCASKGQTLETQYFGPGTRLLVL.

This chain uses TRBV29-1 with TRBJ2-3, with TRBD2 matching 7 bases. The CDR3 is 14 residues long. The germline CDR1 and CDR2 sequences are SQVTM and ANQGSEA. Trimming took 4 bases from V and 5 from J; bases not matched to a gene: 9. CDR3 sequence: CSVVGGVHGDTQYF. The CDR3 DNA reads TGCAGCGTTGTGGGGGGGGTCCACGGAGATACGCAGTATTTT.

This clonotype was counted many times. The chain couples TRBV6-2 or TRBV6-3 to TRBJ2-5; a weak D match, TRBD2 (6 bases). The CDR3 is 14 residues long. Trimming cost V 6 bases and J 4 bases, with 15 bases left between them. Germline V gives CDR1 MNHEY, CDR2 SVGEGT. The CDR3 region has the DNA TGTGCCAGCAGACCTCAGCGGGCTTTAGAGACCCAGTACTTC. Encoded protein: CASRPQRALETQYF.

The rearrangement links TRBV19 to TRBJ2-1; tentatively, D is TRBD1 or TRBD2 (6 bases each). CDR1 LNHDA and CDR2 SQIVND come from the germline V gene (reference sequence). V was trimmed by 7 bases and J by 16 bases, leaving 20 bases between them. The CDR3 totals 12 residues. For the CDR3, the DNA is TGTGCCAGTACCTATGGGGCAGGGGAGGTATTCTTC. Protein product: CASTYGAGEVFF.

In its sample, this clonotype was seen many times. The V call is TRBV18, the J call TRBJ2-1, with 8 bases identical to TRBD2. The length of the CDR3 is 17 residues. Germline CDR1 is KGHSH and CDR2 is LQKENI. The V gene end was trimmed by 0 bases and the J gene end by 6 bases; junction bases not matched to a gene: 10. In nucleotides, the CDR3 is TGTGCCAGCTCACCACCCCTTTGGGGCGGGGGGCTCAATGAGCAGTTCTTC. It encodes CASSPPLWGGGLNEQFF.

This clonotype was detected many times. The CDR3 sequence is CASSLAGTNPLHF. CDR3 DNA sequence: TGTGCCAGCAGCTTAGCTGGGACGAATCCCCTCCACTTT. The chain combines TRBV7-6 with TRBJ1-6; D is possibly TRBD1 (5 bases). The V gene's germline CDR1 is SGHVS and CDR2 FNYEAQ. The V end lost 0 bases, the J end lost 13 bases, and 10 bases lay between the germline ends. The CDR3 runs 13 residues.

The CDR3 DNA reads TGTGCCAGCAGTCCTCAGCGGATCGAGCAGTACTTC. Its translation: CASSPQRIEQYF. V is TRBV28 and J is TRBJ2-7; tentative D call: TRBD2 (5 bases). The germline CDR1 and CDR2 sequences are MDHEN and SYDVKM. The CDR3 consists of 12 residues. V was pared by 5 bases and J by 6 bases, with 11 bases between.

As regards this clonotype: The conserved closing phenylalanine or tryptophan is absent in this CDR3, likely reflecting a read error. The V and J genes are TRBV7-9 and TRBJ1-4; D gene uncertain. V lost 7 bases and J 8 bases, leaving 17 bases between the germline ends. The germline CDR1 and CDR2 sequences are SEHNR and FQNEAQ (reference sequence). The CDR3 sequence is 14 residues long. The CDR3 sequence: CASTPLGSGEKLFY. DNA of the CDR3: TGTGCCAGCACACCACTAGGAAGTGGGGAAAAACTGTTTTAT.

This clonotype appeared many times. This rearrangement joins TRBV4-3 to TRBJ1-4; D not resolved. Trimming cost V 4 bases and J 4 bases, with 16 bases left between them. This CDR3 has 16 residues. Germline lookup yields CDR1 LGHNA and CDR2 YSLEER. The CDR3 here is CASSLGGPGDNEKLFF. For the CDR3, the DNA is TGCGCCAGCAGCCTAGGTGGCCCCGGCGATAATGAAAAACTGTTTTTT.

This rearrangement joins TRBV6-5 to TRBJ2-3; TRBD2 agrees at 7 bases. V dropped 2 bases and J dropped 4; count of bases not matched to a gene: 3. The CDR3 runs to 14 residues. Germline CDR1 MNHEY, CDR2 SVGAGI. The CDR3 loop reads CASSYGEGADTQYF. CDR3 nucleotides: TGTGCCAGCAGTTACGGGGAGGGCGCAGATACGCAGTATTTT.

The chain links TRBV29-1 to TRBJ2-3; D is unclear. Germline values: CDR1 SQVTM, CDR2 ANQGSEA. V was shortened by 3 bases and J by 0 bases, with 4 bases between the two germline ends. This CDR3 region has 12 residues. The CDR3 sequence: CSVDWSTDTQYF. Written as DNA, the CDR3 is TGCAGCGTTGATTGGAGCACAGATACGCAGTATTTT.

The sample holds many counts of this clonotype. This chain links TRBV7-2 with TRBJ2-7, with TRBD2 matching over 8 bases. The length of the CDR3 is 15 residues. The junction had 4 bases not matched to a gene; V was cut back by 1 base and J by 2 bases. The germline gives CDR1 SGHTA, CDR2 FQGNSA. CDR3 in DNA: TGTGCCAGCAGCTTAGACGGGAGGGCCCCCTACGAGCAGTACTTC. Its translation: CASSLDGRAPYEQYF.

This clonotype was found a few times. V and J are TRBV28 and TRBJ2-5; no firm D call. This CDR3 spans 12 amino acids. Germline V gene data show CDR1 as MDHEN and CDR2 as SYDVKM. Trimming took off 8 bases at V and 3 bases at J, with 10 bases between the two ends. The CDR3 loop is CASRSWEETQYF. CDR3 DNA sequence: TGTGCCAGCCGATCGTGGGAAGAGACCCAGTACTTC.

The DNA of the CDR3 is TGTGCCAGCAGCCTGACAGGGGGCCCAGATACGCAGTATTTT. Protein: CASSLTGGPDTQYF. The chain has TRBV7-2 and TRBJ2-3; 10 bases are a match to TRBD1. CDR1 SGHTA and CDR2 FQGNSA come from the germline V gene. The CDR3 has 14 residues. After removal of 5 bases from V and 4 bases from J, the junction contained 3 bases not matched to a gene.

This CDR3 is CASSISDTQYF. The CDR3 DNA sequence: TGTGCCAGCAGCATCTCAGATACGCAGTATTTT. This chain uses TRBV9 with TRBJ2-3; the D is unclear. Germline V gene lookup returns CDR1 SGDLS and CDR2 YYNGEE. V shed 4 bases and J shed 4 bases, with 4 bases lying between them. This CDR3 has 11 amino acids.

This clonotype came up many times. This chain connects TRBV29-1 to TRBJ2-1; TRBD1 matches at 11 bases. The length of the CDR3 is 15 residues. CDR1 is SQVTM, CDR2 ANQGSEA, per germline. The V gene end was trimmed by 4 bases and the J gene end by 5 bases; junction bases not matched to a gene: 7. CDR3 in amino acids: CSVGTGTGGDNEQFF. The CDR3 DNA reads TGCAGCGTTGGAACGGGGACAGGGGGGGACAATGAGCAGTTCTTC.

The chain joins TRBV20-1 to TRBJ2-7; 7 bases are shared with TRBD2. The CDR3 contains 15 residues. Germline V CDR1 and CDR2: DFQATT, SNEGSKA (reference sequence). V gave up 3 bases and J gave up 3 bases; unmatched junction bases: 11. The CDR3 bases are TGCAGTGCTAGCGTCAGAGGGAGGGTAATCTACGAGCAGTACTTC. Encoded protein: CSASVRGRVIYEQYF.

This clonotype was counted a few times. V is TRBV20-1 and J is TRBJ2-7, with 10 bases that match TRBD2. This CDR3 comprises 15 residues. Germline CDR1 and CDR2: DFQATT and SNEGSKA (reference sequence). Trimming took 3 bases from V and 1 from J; bases not matched to a gene: 6. The CDR3 region is CSARFLAGVSYEQYF. The DNA for the CDR3 is TGCAGTGCTAGGTTCCTAGCGGGAGTATCCTACGAGCAGTACTTC.

There are many counts of this clonotype. The V gene is TRBV6-6, the J gene TRBJ2-5; 9 nucleotides align to TRBD2. The CDR3 contains 13 residues. Germline lookup yields CDR1 MNHNY and CDR2 SVGAGI (reference sequence). Trimming at V came to 4 bases and at J to 3 bases, leaving 0 bases not matched to a gene. The CDR3 DNA reads as TGTGCCAGCAGTTCTAGCGGGGAAGAGACCCAGTACTTC. Its translation is CASSSSGEETQYF.